One and the same sample provided the 27 T cell receptor beta chains below, sequenced in a study of T cell repertoires in cytomegalovirus infection. TCRdb re-called the reads with MiXCR, one entry per CDR3 protein. The data hold some 180,000 distinct CDR3 sequences, with 17% observed a single time. Sequencing was carried out using CD8+ T cells from PBMCs. All receptors come from a human donor in good health (CMV status not recorded). Some clones in this sample may be carry-over from other donors' samples.

This sequence joins TRBV12-3 or TRBV12-4 and TRBJ1-4; D gene uncertain. Trimming pared 2 bases from V and 8 bases from J, leaving 9 bases between. The CDR3 is 13 amino acids. Here the CDR3 DNA reads TGTGCCAGCAGTTTAAGTGTGGGGGAAAAACTGTTTTTT. Translated: CASSLSVGEKLFF.

Only a few counts were recorded for this clonotype. The chain is built from TRBV7-2 and TRBJ1-6; possibly TRBD1 for D (6 bases). Trimming left V 5 bases short and J 4 bases short, with 12 bases between. The CDR3 is 15 amino acids. Germline V gene sequence: CDR1 SGHTA, CDR2 FQGNSA. The CDR3 region is CASSPGTLYNSPLHF. The CDR3 DNA reads TGTGCCAGCAGCCCAGGGACATTATATAATTCACCCCTCCACTTT.

This clonotype was found many times. This chain connects TRBV7-8 to TRBJ2-1, with 9 bases identical to TRBD2. The CDR3 runs 16 residues. Germline assignment: CDR1 SGHVS and CDR2 FQNEAQ. V shed 3 bases, J shed 4 bases, and the junction held 7 bases outside the gene matches. CDR3 coding DNA: TGTGCCAGCAGCTTTGGGCCTAGCGGGGTGTACAATGAGCAGTTCTTC. Encoded protein: CASSFGPSGVYNEQFF.

This clonotype came up a few times. V gene TRBV7-2 combines with J gene TRBJ1-1; no reliable D call. CDR3 length: 12 amino acids. CDR1 SGHTA and CDR2 FQGNSA come from the germline V gene. The germline V and J ends were trimmed by 3 bases and 6 bases, with 8 bases remaining between them. Here the CDR3 DNA reads TGTGCCAGCAGCTTTTTTGGGCCTGAAGCTTTCTTT. It encodes CASSFFGPEAFF.

The V and J genes are TRBV2 and TRBJ1-6, with unresolved D. Germline CDR1 and CDR2: SNHLY and FYNNEI. This CDR3 region has 13 residues. The germline V and J ends were trimmed by 3 bases and 8 bases, with 8 bases remaining between them. CDR3 amino acids: CASSEWLDSPLHF. The CDR3 DNA reads TGTGCCAGCAGTGAGTGGTTGGATTCACCCCTCCACTTT.

This clonotype was seen only a few times. This sequence joins TRBV6-6 and TRBJ1-5; D gene ambiguous. V lost 2 bases and J 6 bases, leaving 5 bases between the germline ends. The CDR3 loop spans 12 amino acids. Germline lookup yields CDR1 MNHNY and CDR2 SVGAGI (reference sequence). The CDR3 sequence is CASSYPGQPQHF. The CDR3 DNA reads as TGTGCCAGCAGTTACCCGGGTCAGCCCCAGCATTTT.

This chain links TRBV10-3 with TRBJ1-1; possible D gene TRBD1, 6 bases. Germline CDR1 is ENHRY and CDR2 is SYGVKD. The CDR3 contains 13 residues. V was clipped by 6 bases and J by 4 bases, with 12 bases between them. The CDR3, as DNA: TGTGCCATCAGGGAGGCGGGGGCCACTGAAGCTTTCTTT. Protein: CAIREAGATEAFF.

V is TRBV6-1 and J is TRBJ1-5; 9 bases line up with TRBD1. The ends lost 0 bases at V and 11 bases at J; junction bases unmatched: 14. The CDR3 spans 17 residues. CDR1 is MNHNS and CDR2 is SASEGT in the germline V gene. The CDR3 sequence: CASSEALRDRAWGAQHF. CDR3 DNA sequence: TGTGCCAGCAGTGAAGCCCTCCGGGACAGGGCGTGGGGGGCCCAGCATTTT.

This clonotype was found once. The chain links TRBV6-5 to TRBJ1-1, with a weak D call TRBD1 (5 bases). The CDR3 is 14 amino acids. Looked up from germline, CDR1 is MNHEY and CDR2 is SVGAGI. Trimming removed 2 bases from V and 1 base from J, with 8 bases in between. DNA of the CDR3: TGTGCCAGCAGTTACGGGACTGCGAACACTGAAGCTTTCTTT. Translation: CASSYGTANTEAFF.

The chain joins TRBV7-2 to TRBJ1-4; possible D gene TRBD1, 5 bases. Germline CDR1 and CDR2: SGHTA and FQGNSA. This CDR3 has 16 residues. V shed 3 bases and J shed 3 bases, with 14 bases lying between them. The CDR3 DNA is TGTGCCAGCAGCTTCCGACAGCCGAATCCTAATGAAAAACTGTTTTTT. Protein product: CASSFRQPNPNEKLFF.

For this clonotype: A single base separates this from a much larger clone, so it may be a read error. This chain connects TRBV7-8 to TRBJ1-5; TRBD1 matches 7 bases. This CDR3 has 16 amino acids. V was pared by 5 bases and J by 4 bases, with 11 bases of the junction left unmatched. Per the germline V gene, CDR1 is SGHVS and CDR2 is FQNEAQ. The CDR3 bases are TGTGCCAGCAGCCCAGGACAGGTGGGGCCGAATCAGCCCCAGCATTTT. Translating gives CASSPGQVGPNQPQHF.

This clonotype was detected only once. The chain has TRBV19 and TRBJ1-1; no clear D gene. V lost 4 bases and J lost 7, with 7 bases in between. This CDR3 is 11 amino acids long. CDR1 is LNHDA, CDR2 SQIVND, per germline (reference sequence). The chain's CDR3 is CASSKRNEAFF. The CDR3 nucleotides read TGTGCCAGTAGTAAGAGGAATGAAGCTTTCTTT.

V is TRBV14 and J is TRBJ1-4, with D hard to call. Germline V gives CDR1 SGHDN, CDR2 FVKESK. V gave up 0 bases and J gave up 13 bases, with 12 bases separating them. CDR3 length: 13 residues. The CDR3 DNA reads TGTGCCAGCAGCCAAGATGGCCCGTCGGGACTGTTTTTT. It codes for CASSQDGPSGLFF.

This clonotype has more than one count but fewer than ten. In DNA, the CDR3 is TGTGCCAGCAGACCCCTAGGGGGGACTCAGCCCCAGCATTTT. This sequence encodes CASRPLGGTQPQHF. V usage is TRBV28 and J usage is TRBJ1-5, with D possibly matching TRBD1 (6 bases). Trimming cost V 6 bases and J 6 bases, with 15 bases left between them. The CDR3 spans 14 residues. The germline V gene has CDR1 MDHEN and CDR2 SYDVKM.

This chain connects TRBV7-9 to TRBJ2-1, with a possible D match to TRBD1 (6 bases). Per germline, CDR1 SEHNR and CDR2 FQNEAQ (reference sequence). The CDR3 covers 15 residues. V was pared by 2 bases and J by 4 bases, with 12 bases between. The CDR3 spells CASSLSGQQYNEQFF. In DNA, the CDR3 is TGTGCCAGCAGCTTAAGTGGACAGCAATACAATGAGCAGTTCTTC.

The table lists this clonotype with a few counts. The chain carries TRBV7-7 and TRBJ2-7; the D gene is possibly TRBD1 (6 bases). CDR3 length: 15 residues. V lost 4 bases and J 3 bases, leaving 16 bases between the germline ends. CDR1 is SSHAT and CDR2 is FNYEAQ in the germline V gene (reference sequence). The CDR3 DNA reads as TGTGCCAGCAGCTCGACACTGGACAGTTACTACGAGCAGTACTTC. Its protein is CASSSTLDSYYEQYF.

This chain connects TRBV6-2 or TRBV6-3 to TRBJ2-2, with no clear D. Germline V CDR1 and CDR2: MNHEY, SVGEGT. Between the trimmed V and J ends, which lost 2 bases and 7 bases, there was a span of 8 bases. CDR3 length: 13 residues. Here the CDR3 reads CASSYMGYGELFF. The CDR3 DNA reads TGTGCCAGCAGTTACATGGGTTACGGGGAGCTGTTTTTT.

This clonotype was detected many times. The chain recombines TRBV4-1 with TRBJ2-1; D is unclear. Germline assignment: CDR1 MGHRA and CDR2 YSYEKL. V dropped 1 base and J dropped 7 bases, with 5 bases sitting between them. CDR3 length equals 12 residues. The CDR3, as DNA: TGCGCCAGCAGCCAAGGGGGAAATGAGCAGTTCTTC. This encodes CASSQGGNEQFF.

DNA for the CDR3: TGCAGCGTTGAAGGACAGGGATTGCACACTGAAGCTTTCTTT. Its translation: CSVEGQGLHTEAFF. V usage is TRBV29-1 and J usage is TRBJ1-1; 7 nucleotides match TRBD1. V shed 1 base, J shed 3 bases, and the junction held 5 bases outside the gene matches. CDR3 length equals 14 residues. From germline, CDR1 is SQVTM and CDR2 ANQGSEA.

This clonotype has only a few counts. The CDR3 loop reads CASSSGTGDYEQYF. DNA of the CDR3: TGTGCCAGCAGCTCCGGGACAGGGGACTACGAGCAGTACTTC. The rearrangement uses TRBV7-9 and TRBJ2-7, with TRBD1 identical over 10 bases. The germline gives CDR1 SEHNR, CDR2 FQNEAQ (reference sequence). This CDR3 region has 14 residues. The V segment lost 4 bases and the J segment 3 bases; nucleotides outside the gene matches: 3.

This clonotype occurred a few times. The rearrangement uses TRBV12-3 or TRBV12-4 and TRBJ1-2; 10 bases align to TRBD1. Germline trimming cut 6 bases from V and 7 bases from J; bases unmatched to any gene: 2. This CDR3 spans 12 amino acids. The CDR3 sequence is CASRTGGGGYTF. The CDR3 nucleotides are TGTGCCAGCAGGACAGGGGGCGGTGGCTACACCTTC.

This clonotype was seen only a few times. The V call is TRBV7-2, the J call TRBJ2-7; 7 positions agree with TRBD2. This CDR3 is 14 amino acids long. The germline V gene encodes CDR1 SGHTA and CDR2 FQGNSA. V trimming: 5 bases; J trimming: 4 bases; junction bases outside the gene matches: 8. CDR3 region: CASSPGLGGYEQYF. CDR3 DNA: TGTGCCAGCAGCCCGGGACTCGGGGGGTACGAGCAGTACTTC. The full variable domain, in which reference TRBV7-2 and TRBJ2-7 provide the parts outside the CDR3, is GAGVSQSPSNKVTEKGKDVELRCDPISGHTALYWYRQSLGQGLEFLIYFQGNSAPDKSGLPSDRFSAERTGGSVSTLTIQRTQQEDSAVYLCASSPGLGGYEQYFGPGTRLTVT.

The J gene is TRBJ2-1, the V gene TRBV9, with 7 bases lining up with TRBD1. V dropped 0 bases and J dropped 8; count of bases not matched to a gene: 2. The CDR3 sequence is 13 residues long. The germline gives CDR1 SGDLS, CDR2 YYNGEE. CDR3 sequence reads: CASSVERGHEQFF. The CDR3 region has the DNA TGTGCCAGCAGCGTAGAAAGGGGGCATGAGCAGTTCTTC.

This clonotype showed up just a few times. J is TRBJ2-5 and V is TRBV7-2; either TRBD1 or TRBD2 may fit D (5 bases each). This CDR3 contains 15 residues. V dropped 2 bases and J dropped 0 bases, with 10 bases sitting between them. Germline values: CDR1 SGHTA, CDR2 FQGNSA. The CDR3 spells CASSLYGTNQETQYF. DNA of the CDR3: TGTGCCAGCAGCTTATATGGGACGAACCAAGAGACCCAGTACTTC. The entire variable domain, with the rest obtained from reference TRBV7-2 and TRBJ2-5, is as follows: GAGVSQSPSNKVTEKGKDVELRCDPISGHTALYWYRQSLGQGLEFLIYFQGNSAPDKSGLPSDRFSAERTGGSVSTLTIQRTQQEDSAVYLCASSLYGTNQETQYFGPGTRLLVL.

This clonotype was detected many times. The chain joins TRBV12-3 or TRBV12-4 to TRBJ2-1, with D perhaps TRBD2 (6 bases). The CDR3 extends over 15 amino acids. Trimming left V 3 bases short and J 3 bases short, with 12 bases between. The DNA of the CDR3 is TGTGCCAGCAGTTTTCTAGCGAGGGGCTACAATGAGCAGTTCTTC. It translates to CASSFLARGYNEQFF.

This clonotype appeared once. CDR3 bases: TGTGCCAGCAGCCCGGAGACAGGACTTACCAACTATGGCTACACCTTC. Translated, it gives CASSPETGLTNYGYTF. The V call is TRBV7-9, the J call TRBJ1-2; maybe TRBD1 (6 bases). Germline values: CDR1 SEHNR, CDR2 FQNEAQ (reference sequence). V was shortened by 5 bases and J by 2 bases, with 18 bases between the two germline ends. The CDR3 extends over 16 amino acids.

This clonotype has a handful of counts. The chain carries TRBV4-2 and TRBJ1-1; D call uncertain. This CDR3 is 14 amino acids long. Germline assignment: CDR1 LGHNA and CDR2 YNFKEQ. The V gene lost 0 bases and the J gene lost 4 bases, with 9 bases spanning the gap. CDR3 sequence (DNA): TGTGCCAGCAGCCAAGATGGACCAGGCACTGAAGCTTTCTTT. Its protein product is CASSQDGPGTEAFF.